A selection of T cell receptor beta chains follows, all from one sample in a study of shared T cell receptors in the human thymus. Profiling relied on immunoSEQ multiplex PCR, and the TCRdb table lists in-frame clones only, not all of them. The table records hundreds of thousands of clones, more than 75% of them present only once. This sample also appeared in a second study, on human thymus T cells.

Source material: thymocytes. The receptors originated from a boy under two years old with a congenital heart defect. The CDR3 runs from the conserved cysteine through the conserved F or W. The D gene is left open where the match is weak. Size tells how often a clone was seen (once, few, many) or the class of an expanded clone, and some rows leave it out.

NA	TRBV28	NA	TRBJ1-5	TGTGCCAGCAGTACAGGACAGTATCAGCCCCAGCATTTT	CASSTGQYQPQHF
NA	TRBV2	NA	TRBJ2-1	TGTGCCAGCAGGGCAGGAGGGGATGAGCAGTTCTTC	CASRAGGDEQFF
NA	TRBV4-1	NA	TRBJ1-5	TGCGCCAGCAGCCCACTCCTCAGGGTCCGGAGAAACAATCAGCCCCAGCATTTT	CASSPLLRVRRNNQPQHF
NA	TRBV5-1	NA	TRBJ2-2	TGCGCCAGCAGCTGGGGGCCTAACACCGGGGAGCTGTTTTTT	CASSWGPNTGELFF
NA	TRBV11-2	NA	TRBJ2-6	TGTGCCAGCAGCTTAGATAAAAGCGGGCCCTCTGGGGCCAACGTCCTGACTTTC	CASSLDKSGPSGANVLTF
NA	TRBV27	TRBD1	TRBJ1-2	TGTGCCAGCAGTCCACCGGGACAGGTATATGGCTACACCTTC	CASSPPGQVYGYTF
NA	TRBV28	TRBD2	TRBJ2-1	TGTGCCAGCAGTTTCGCTAGCGGGAGGACATCCTACAATGAGCAGTTCTTC	CASSFASGRTSYNEQFF
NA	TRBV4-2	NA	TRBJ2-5	TGTGCCAGCAGCCAAGATACGGGGGGCCAAGGGGAGACCCAGTACTTC	CASSQDTGGQGETQYF
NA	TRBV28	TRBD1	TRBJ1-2	TGTGCCAGCAGTTATCCGGGACAGGGTCAGGGCTACACCTTC	CASSYPGQGQGYTF
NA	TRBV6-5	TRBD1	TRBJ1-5	TGTGCCAGCAGCCAGGGGGCGAATCAGCCCCAGCATTTT	CASSQGANQPQHF
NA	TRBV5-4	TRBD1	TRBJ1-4	TGTGCCAGCAGCTCGATGACAGGGGATAATGAAAAACTGTTTTTT	CASSSMTGDNEKLFF
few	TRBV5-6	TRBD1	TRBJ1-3	TGTGCCAGCAGCGCCTCAAGGGACAGGGGGCCGACCTCTGGAAACACCATATATTTT	CASSASRDRGPTSGNTIYF
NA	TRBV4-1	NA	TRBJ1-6	TGCGCCAGCAGCCAAACACTTATACAGGGAAGCTCCTATAATTCACCCCTCCACTTT	CASSQTLIQGSSYNSPLHF
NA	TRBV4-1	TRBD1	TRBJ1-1	TGCGCCAGCAGCCAGACTCGGACAGGGGTGAATCCCTTCACTGAAGCTTTCTTT	CASSQTRTGVNPFTEAFF
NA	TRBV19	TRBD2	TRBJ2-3	TGTGCCAGTAGTGGTAGGGCGGGGGGGCCAGATACGCAGTATTTT	CASSGRAGGPDTQYF
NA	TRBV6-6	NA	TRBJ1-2	TGTGCCAGCAGTAGGGAGGAGGGCTACACCTTC	CASSREEGYTF
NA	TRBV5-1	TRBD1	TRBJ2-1	TGCGCCAGCAGCTTAGCCTACAGGGGGAGCGAGCAGTTCTTC	CASSLAYRGSEQFF
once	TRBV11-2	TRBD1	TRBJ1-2	TGTGCCAGCAGCTTAGATCGGGCTAGGGACAGGGCCCCTTTTAACTATGGCTACACCTTC	CASSLDRARDRAPFNYGYTF
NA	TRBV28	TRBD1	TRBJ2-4	TGTGCCAGCAGTTTACGGTTTGACAGGGCTAAAAACATTCAGTACTTC	CASSLRFDRAKNIQYF
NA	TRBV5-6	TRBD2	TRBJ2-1	TGTGCCAGCAGCTTTGGTCTAGCGGGACATTTGGACAATGAGCAGTTCTTC	CASSFGLAGHLDNEQFF
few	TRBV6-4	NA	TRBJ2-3	TGTGCCACCAGTCGAGCCGCGGAGGGCAGGTTAGGAGATACGCAGTATTTT	CATSRAAEGRLGDTQYF
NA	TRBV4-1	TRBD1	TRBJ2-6	TGCGCCAGCAGCCAAGTAGGGGACAGGGGTTATGGGGCCAACGTCCTGACTTTC	CASSQVGDRGYGANVLTF
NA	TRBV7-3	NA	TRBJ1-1	TGTGCCAGCAGCTCAAAGCCGGGAGGCGGGACTGAAGCTTTCTTT	CASSSKPGGGTEAFF
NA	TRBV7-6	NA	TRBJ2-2	TGTGCCAGCAGCTTAGCTCTATTCACCGGGGAGCTGTTTTTT	CASSLALFTGELFF